This T cell receptor (beta chain) was recorded in a study of chemoradiotherapy in HPV16-positive cancers. Study background: Two HPV16-positive patients' cells yielded candidate HPV-specific clones and common motifs.

Sequenced by immunoSEQ multiplex PCR; TCRdb stores in-frame clones only, minus some. The repertoire holds fewer than 16,000 clones, 60% to 85% seen once, with around 9.9% in the top ten. Trimming took off 0 bases at V and 4 bases at J, with 4 bases between the two ends. Germline CDR1 MDHEN, CDR2 SYDVKM. The CDR3 is made up of 12 amino acids. This receptor was identified in a human donor with HPV-associated anogenital cancer. The sample here was taken from a patient who underwent chemoradiotherapy. The J gene is TRBJ2-7, the V gene TRBV28; D unresolved. CDR3 amino acids: CASSLWGYEQYF. The DNA of the CDR3 is TGTGCCAGCAGTTTATGGGGGTACGAGCAGTACTTC. The whole variable domain, remainder taken from reference TRBV28 and TRBJ2-7, is DVKVTQSSRYLVKRTGEKVFLECVQDMDHENMFWYRQDPGLGLRLIYFSYDVKMKEKGDIPEGYSVSREKKERFSLILESASTNQTSMYLCASSLWGYEQYFGPGTRLTVT.